Below, 3 T cell receptor beta chains from the same sample are listed, as sequenced in a study of cytomegalovirus exposure and HLA in healthy donors. This PCR relied on a set of 60 Vbeta primers and 13 Jbeta primers. Clones were sequenced by immunoSEQ multiplex PCR, and TCRdb holds only the in-frame ones, with some missing. The sample contains more than 130,000 clones, 77% of which appear only once. The sequenced sample consisted of PBMCs. The receptor set was obtained from a woman in her fifties or sixties in good health and CMV-seronegative.

This chain uses TRBV7-9 with TRBJ1-6; 7 nucleotides line up with TRBD1. Per the germline V gene, CDR1 is SEHNR and CDR2 is FQNEAQ (reference sequence). With 5 bases clipped from V and 8 bases from J, the junction kept 6 bases outside the gene matches. This CDR3 has 14 residues. CDR3 sequence reads: CASSTDRRDSPLHF. DNA of the CDR3: TGTGCCAGCAGCACGGACAGGAGAGATTCACCCCTCCACTTT.

This rearrangement joins TRBV9 to TRBJ1-3; 9 nucleotides agree with TRBD1. Germline V gene data show CDR1 as SGDLS and CDR2 as YYNGEE. The CDR3 runs 15 residues. Trimming removed 4 bases from V and 3 bases from J; junction bases left unmatched: 5. DNA for the CDR3: TGTGCCAGCAGCCGAGGGACAGGGTTTGGAAACACCATATATTTT. Translation gives CASSRGTGFGNTIYF.

In its sample, this clone was seen a few times. The rearrangement links TRBV4-3 to TRBJ2-4; perhaps TRBD1 as D (5 bases). Deletions cut 4 bases from V and 7 bases from J, with 17 bases between. The CDR3 is 15 residues long. Per the germline V gene, CDR1 is LGHNA and CDR2 is YSLEER. The CDR3 nucleotides are TGCGCCAGCAGCCCGGCGAGGACACTAAACAACATTCAGTACTTC. Its protein product is CASSPARTLNNIQYF.